This is a list of T cell receptor beta chains from one sample in a study of blood T cell repertoires in COVID-19. Assay used: immunoSEQ multiplex PCR; TCRdb lists only in-frame clones, some missing. The sample lists 140,000 to 150,000 clones, about three quarters occurring once. Input material: peripheral blood. The receptors come from a woman aged 60-70 years with acute or convalescent COVID-19. Each CDR3 is given with its conserved first and last residue. A D gene is named only where the DNA matches it firmly. Not all rows give a size; the values are once, few, many and, for expanded clones, a class.

j_call | v_call | d_call | clone_size | cdr3_aa | cdr3_nt
TRBJ2-7 | TRBV28 | - | - | CAAGGQQYF | TGTGCCGCCGGGGGGCAGCAGTACTTC
TRBJ1-1 | TRBV5-1 | TRBD1 | - | CASSLGPGQDEAFF | TGCGCCAGCAGCTTGGGACCCGGACAGGATGAAGCTTTCTTT
TRBJ2-1 | TRBV5-1 | - | - | CASSLGLPSSYNEQFF | TGCGCCAGCAGCCTAGGACTCCCGAGCTCCTACAATGAGCAGTTCTTC
TRBJ2-7 | TRBV3-1/TRBV3-2 | TRBD2 | - | CASSQVLAGISYEQYF | TGTGCCAGCAGCCAAGTTCTAGCGGGTATCTCCTACGAGCAGTACTTC
TRBJ2-3 | TRBV27 | TRBD2 | - | CASSWVLAGGPNTQYF | TGTGCCAGCAGTTGGGTCCTAGCGGGAGGGCCGAATACGCAGTATTTT
TRBJ1-2 | TRBV5-6 | - | - | CASSLGALSRGYTF | TGTGCCAGCAGCTTGGGGGCCCTATCTCGTGGCTACACCTTC
TRBJ2-1 | TRBV5-1 | TRBD2 | - | CASSLGTSGLSYNEQFF | TGCGCCAGCAGCTTGGGAACTAGCGGGCTTTCCTACAATGAGCAGTTCTTC
TRBJ2-7 | TRBV21-1 | - | - | CASSSLLAGHYEQYF | TGTGCCAGCAGCAGTCTATTAGCGGGGCACTACGAGCAGTACTTC
TRBJ2-5 | TRBV10-3 | TRBD1 | - | CAINSRGQGLETQYF | TGTGCCATCAATTCCCGCGGACAGGGGCTAGAGACCCAGTACTTC
TRBJ1-5 | TRBV19 | - | - | CASSIVKAGNQPQHF | TGTGCCAGTAGTATAGTTAAGGCGGGCAATCAGCCCCAGCATTTT
TRBJ2-1 | TRBV20-1 | TRBD2 | - | CSASSGTSGRNEQFF | TGCAGTGCGAGTTCCGGGACTAGCGGGAGGAATGAGCAGTTCTTC
TRBJ1-1 | TRBV6-5 | - | few | CASGGSLYTEAFF | TGTGCCAGCGGAGGGAGTCTTTACACTGAAGCTTTCTTT
TRBJ1-4 | TRBV2 | - | - | CASNREGVNEKLFF | TGTGCCAGCAATCGGGAGGGGGTAAATGAAAAACTGTTTTTT
TRBJ2-1 | TRBV6-1 | - | - | CASSEGTETLFNEQFF | TGTGCCAGCAGTGAAGGGACAGAGACCTTGTTCAATGAGCAGTTCTTC
TRBJ2-3 | TRBV24-1 | - | - | CAAYPAPPSADTQYF | TGTGCCGCCTACCCAGCGCCCCCTTCAGCAGATACGCAGTATTTT
TRBJ1-5 | TRBV7-8 | - | - | CASSYDSGNQPQHF | TGTGCCAGCAGTTATGACAGTGGCAATCAGCCCCAGCATTTT
TRBJ2-3 | TRBV27 | TRBD2 | once | CASSLAGRSTDTQYF | TGTGCCAGCAGTTTGGCCGGGAGGAGCACAGATACGCAGTATTTT
TRBJ1-4 | TRBV5-1 | - | few | CASSESDPGLYPSGEKLFF | TGCGCCAGCAGCGAATCTGACCCGGGACTGTACCCCTCGGGTGAAAAACTGTTTTTT
TRBJ1-3 | TRBV2 | - | - | CASSETATVSGNTIYF | TGTGCCAGCAGTGAAACAGCTACCGTCTCTGGAAACACCATATATTTT
TRBJ1-2 | TRBV7-9 | - | - | CASSLGTGYYGYTF | TGTGCCAGCAGCTTGGGAACAGGTTACTATGGCTACACCTTC
TRBJ2-1 | TRBV19 | TRBD2 | - | CASSGGRASYNEQFF | TGTGCCAGTAGTGGCGGGAGGGCCTCCTACAATGAGCAGTTCTTC
TRBJ2-5 | TRBV6-2/TRBV6-3 | TRBD2 | - | CASSTGLAGGETQYF | TGTGCCAGCAGTACGGGACTAGCGGGGGGAGAGACCCAGTACTTC
TRBJ2-1 | TRBV6-5 | - | - | CASMLAHDNEQFF | TGTGCCAGCATGCTAGCGCACGACAATGAGCAGTTCTTC
TRBJ1-2 | TRBV27 | - | - | CASSFVGSYGYTF | TGTGCCAGCAGTTTTGTGGGCAGCTATGGCTACACCTTC
TRBJ2-7 | TRBV5-4 | TRBD1 | - | CASSSGGQGWDEQYF | TGTGCCAGCAGCTCAGGGGGACAGGGCTGGGACGAGCAGTACTTC
TRBJ2-7 | TRBV29-1 | - | - | CSVILAVRDEQYF | TGCAGCGTTATCTTGGCCGTACGGGACGAGCAGTACTTC
TRBJ1-4 | TRBV28 | - | - | CASSFHGAGRLNEKLFF | TGTGCCAGCAGTTTTCATGGGGCGGGACGGCTTAATGAAAAACTGTTTTTT
TRBJ2-7 | TRBV10-2 | - | - | CASSGGQKQYF | TGCGCCAGCAGTGGCGGACAGAAGCAGTACTTC
TRBJ2-7 | TRBV29-1 | TRBD1 | - | CSVRTGGPYEQYF | TGCAGCGTTAGGACAGGGGGACCCTACGAGCAGTACTTC
TRBJ2-5 | TRBV7-9 | - | once | CASSFEGGVETQYF | TGTGCCAGCAGCTTTGAAGGGGGTGTGGAGACCCAGTACTTC
TRBJ2-3 | TRBV6-5 | - | - | CASSFGGTQYF | TGTGCCAGCTCCTTCGGCGGTACGCAGTATTTT
TRBJ1-5 | TRBV3-1/TRBV3-2 | - | - | CASSRQRSQPQHF | TGTGCCAGCAGCCGACAGCGCAGCCAGCCCCAGCATTTT
TRBJ2-1 | TRBV27 | TRBD2 | - | CASSLWGLAGGRNEQFF | TGTGCCAGCAGTTTGTGGGGACTAGCGGGAGGGAGGAATGAGCAGTTCTTC
TRBJ1-5 | TRBV28 | - | - | CASSRVNQPQHF | TGTGCCAGCAGCAGGGTCAATCAGCCCCAGCATTTT
TRBJ2-1 | TRBV3-1/TRBV3-2 | TRBD2 | - | CASSQGGENEQFF | TGTGCCAGCAGCCAGGGGGGGGAGAATGAGCAGTTCTTC
TRBJ2-1 | TRBV27 | TRBD2 | - | CASSLSPRPSGYNEQFF | TGTGCCAGCAGTTTATCGCCCCGGCCTAGCGGGTACAATGAGCAGTTCTTC
TRBJ2-2 | TRBV19 | TRBD2 | - | CASSIEAGETNTGELFF | TGTGCCAGTAGTATAGAAGCGGGGGAAACGAACACCGGGGAGCTGTTTTTT
TRBJ2-1 | TRBV23-1 | - | - | CASSQSRGVFNEQFF | TGCGCCAGCAGTCAATCGCGGGGTGTGTTTAATGAGCAGTTCTTC
TRBJ2-1 | TRBV24-1 | - | - | CATSTTSYNEQFF | TGTGCCACCAGCACCACTAGCTACAATGAGCAGTTCTTC
TRBJ2-7 | TRBV24-1 | - | - | CATSPGGYYEQYF | TGTGCCACCAGTCCAGGCGGGTACTACGAGCAGTACTTC
TRBJ2-1 | TRBV29-1 | - | - | CSVRANEQFF | TGCAGCGTTCGAGCGAATGAGCAGTTCTTC
TRBJ2-7 | TRBV7-8 | TRBD2 | - | CASSLGTSGFIKNEQYF | TGTGCCAGCAGCTTAGGGACTAGCGGCTTTATTAAAAACGAGCAGTACTTC
TRBJ1-2 | TRBV28 | TRBD1 | - | CASSPAGQGYGYTF | TGTGCCAGCAGTCCCGCCGGACAGGGATATGGCTACACCTTC
TRBJ2-1 | TRBV19 | TRBD2 | few | CASSQRGSYNEQFF | TGTGCCAGTAGTCAGCGGGGCTCCTACAATGAGCAGTTCTTC
TRBJ2-1 | TRBV27 | - | few | CASSPLQGRDNEQFF | TGTGCCAGCAGTCCCCTACAGGGTAGGGACAATGAGCAGTTCTTC
TRBJ1-5 | TRBV6-5 | - | - | CATLTPSASNQPQHF | TGTGCCACCCTAACCCCGAGTGCTAGCAATCAGCCCCAGCATTTT
TRBJ1-2 | TRBV5-6 | TRBD1 | - | CASSPGTGPTGYTF | TGTGCCAGCAGCCCCGGGACAGGCCCTACTGGCTACACCTTC
TRBJ1-1 | TRBV6-5 | - | - | CASRRDTEAFF | TGTGCCAGCAGACGAGACACTGAAGCTTTCTTT
TRBJ2-5 | TRBV6-5 | TRBD1 | - | CASSYSRQGQETQYF | TGTGCCAGCAGTTACTCCCGACAGGGGCAAGAGACCCAGTACTTC
TRBJ2-5 | TRBV2 | - | - | CASSLEGGGTETQYF | TGTGCCAGCAGTCTAGAGGGAGGAGGGACCGAGACCCAGTACTTC
TRBJ1-2 | TRBV2 | TRBD1 | - | CASSVPDRVGSYGYTF | TGTGCCAGCAGTGTCCCCGACAGGGTCGGTTCCTATGGCTACACCTTC
TRBJ2-7 | TRBV6-5 | - | - | CASSQLLGEQYF | TGTGCCAGCAGTCAGCTGCTAGGCGAGCAGTACTTC
TRBJ2-7 | TRBV14 | TRBD1 | few | CASSRDRDYEQYF | TGTGCCAGCAGCCGGGACAGAGACTACGAGCAGTACTTC
TRBJ2-1 | TRBV5-6 | TRBD2 | - | CASSINSGRRENEQFF | TGTGCCAGCAGCATTAATAGCGGGAGGAGAGAAAATGAGCAGTTCTTC
TRBJ2-7 | TRBV19 | - | - | CASSVKDYYEQYF | TGTGCCAGTAGTGTCAAGGACTACTACGAGCAGTACTTC
TRBJ2-2 | TRBV6-1 | TRBD1 | few | CASSVPRGRGTGELFF | TGTGCCAGCAGTGTCCCTAGGGGGCGCGGCACCGGGGAGCTGTTTTTT
TRBJ2-7 | TRBV25-1 | - | - | CASRSAGIYYEQYF | TGTGCCAGCAGATCGGCGGGGATTTACTACGAGCAGTACTTC
TRBJ2-2 | TRBV30 | TRBD2 | - | CAWNLRLAGGGGELFF | TGTGCCTGGAACCTCCGACTAGCGGGAGGTGGCGGGGAGCTGTTTTTT
TRBJ1-2 | TRBV29-1 | - | - | CSAPTKTGSPNYGYTF | TGCAGCGCTCCAACGAAAACGGGATCCCCAAACTATGGCTACACCTTC
TRBJ1-1 | TRBV20-1 | - | - | CSAIPLYEAFF | TGCAGTGCAATTCCCCTTTATGAAGCTTTCTTT